This is a list of T cell receptor beta chains from one sample in a study of memory CD4+ T cells and cytomegalovirus serostatus. Method: immunoSEQ multiplex PCR; TCRdb's copy keeps in-frame clones and lacks some. This table has nearly 50,000 clones, over 75% appearing once. Material for sequencing was memory CD4+ T cells from blood. Receptors were obtained from an adult in good health and CMV-seronegative. CDR3s include the opening cysteine and the closing phenylalanine or tryptophan.

j_gene,v_gene,CDR3aa
TRBJ1-2,TRBV28,CASSAAGGARGYTF
TRBJ2-2,TRBV7-7,CASGRQPNTGELFF
TRBJ1-2,TRBV14,CASSQDRFYGYTF
TRBJ1-6,TRBV20-1,CSARGPPLHF
TRBJ1-5,TRBV10-2,CASRDNSNQPQHF
TRBJ2-1,TRBV4-1,CASSQARTGVPRGEQFF
TRBJ1-2,TRBV15,CATSRGWPDSYGYTF
TRBJ2-3,TRBV5-4,CASSSPGTGGRDTQYF
TRBJ2-7,TRBV18,CASSPVGQSYEQYF
TRBJ1-2,TRBV6-1,CASSEGSTWTGYTF
TRBJ1-4,TRBV10-3,CAISEARMLDATNEKLFF
TRBJ1-2,TRBV30,CAWSATDRHGYTF
TRBJ2-5,TRBV5-5,CASSLPGTQYF
TRBJ2-5,TRBV18,CASSFGQKETQYF
TRBJ1-2,TRBV5-1,CASSSARTGRYGYTF
TRBJ2-3,TRBV27,CASRSSTDTQYF
TRBJ2-1,TRBV7-9,CASSLTGTYNEQFF
TRBJ1-2,TRBV29-1,CSVGQDDYGYTF
TRBJ2-1,TRBV7-2,CASSPQGLAGGLGQFF
TRBJ1-5,TRBV30,CAWSAPGVQPQHF
TRBJ1-3,TRBV7-8,CASSLGFSGNTIYF
TRBJ1-2,TRBV6-5,CASSASGVGYTF
TRBJ2-3,TRBV4-1,CASSHHGQGTDTQYF
TRBJ1-4,TRBV7-9,CASSLRQGKYNEKLFF
TRBJ2-6,TRBV30,CAWRVPSPPGANVLTF
TRBJ2-2,TRBV11-3,CASSSRVTGELFF
TRBJ2-7,TRBV9,CASSVGDRGYEQYF
TRBJ2-5,TRBV2,CASSAQGISQETQYF
TRBJ1-5,TRBV14,CASSQEGWQYSNQPQHF
TRBJ2-7,TRBV6-5,CASRPGTGEYYEQYF
TRBJ1-5,TRBV28,CASRVQGGPQHF
TRBJ2-7,TRBV11-2,CASSSRDGTYEQYF
TRBJ2-2,TRBV19,CASSIEGTGGTGELFF
TRBJ1-6,TRBV10-3,CAISGQGAYNSPLHF
TRBJ1-2,TRBV6-1,CASSETLRYTF
TRBJ1-2,TRBV30,CAWRHQGAKGYTF
TRBJ2-1,TRBV18,CASSSLAAGAYNEQFF
TRBJ1-5,TRBV19,CASSIWRDQPQHF
TRBJ2-2,TRBV27,CASSFGRAAGELFF
TRBJ1-1,TRBV18,CASSPLGQMNTEAFF